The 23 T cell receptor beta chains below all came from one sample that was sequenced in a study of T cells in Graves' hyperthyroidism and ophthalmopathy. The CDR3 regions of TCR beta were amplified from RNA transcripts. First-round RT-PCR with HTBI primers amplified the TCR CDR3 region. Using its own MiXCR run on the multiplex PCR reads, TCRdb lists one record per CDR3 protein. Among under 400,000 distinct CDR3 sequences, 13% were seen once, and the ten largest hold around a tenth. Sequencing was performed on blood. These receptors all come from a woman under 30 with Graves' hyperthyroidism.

The CDR3 here is CASSSPRDRGNGYTF. CDR3 DNA: TGTGCCAGCAGCTCACCCCGGGACAGGGGGAATGGCTACACCTTC. The chain carries TRBV6-1 and TRBJ1-2; 11 nucleotides agree with TRBD1. The CDR3 extends over 15 amino acids. V lost 6 bases, J lost 6 bases, and 9 bases stayed unmatched. The germline CDR1 and CDR2 sequences are MNHNS and SASEGT.

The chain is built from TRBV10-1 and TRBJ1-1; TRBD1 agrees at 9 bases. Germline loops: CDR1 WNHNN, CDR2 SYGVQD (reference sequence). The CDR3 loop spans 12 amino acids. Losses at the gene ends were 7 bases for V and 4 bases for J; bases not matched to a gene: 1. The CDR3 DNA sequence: TGCGCCAGCAAGGACAGGGGCACTGAAGCTTTCTTT. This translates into CASKDRGTEAFF.

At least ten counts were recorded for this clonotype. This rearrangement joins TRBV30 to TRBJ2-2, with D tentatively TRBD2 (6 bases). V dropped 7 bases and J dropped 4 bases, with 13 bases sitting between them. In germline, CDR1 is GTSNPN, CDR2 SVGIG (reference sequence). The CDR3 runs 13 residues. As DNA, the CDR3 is TGTGCCTCAACGGCGGGAACCACCGGGGAGCTGTTTTTT. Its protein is CASTAGTTGELFF.

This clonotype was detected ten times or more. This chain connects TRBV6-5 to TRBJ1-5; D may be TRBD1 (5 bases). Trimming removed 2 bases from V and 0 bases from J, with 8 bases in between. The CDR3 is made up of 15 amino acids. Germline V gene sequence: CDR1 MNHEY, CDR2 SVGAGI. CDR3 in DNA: TGTGCCAGCAGTTACGAGGGGCGTAGCAATCAGCCCCAGCATTTT. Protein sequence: CASSYEGRSNQPQHF.

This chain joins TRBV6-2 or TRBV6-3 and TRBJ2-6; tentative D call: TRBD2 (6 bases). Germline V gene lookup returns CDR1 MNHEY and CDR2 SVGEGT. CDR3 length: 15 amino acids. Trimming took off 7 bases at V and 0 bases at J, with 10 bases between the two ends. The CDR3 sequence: CASTSGGSGANVLTF. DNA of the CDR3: TGTGCCAGCACATCCGGGGGCTCTGGGGCCAACGTCCTGACTTTC.

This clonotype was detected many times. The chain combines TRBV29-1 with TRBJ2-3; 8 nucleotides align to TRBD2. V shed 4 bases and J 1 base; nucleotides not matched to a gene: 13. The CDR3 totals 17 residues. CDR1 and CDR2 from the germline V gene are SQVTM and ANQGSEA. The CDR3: CSVVGVISGARTDTQYF. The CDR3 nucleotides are TGCAGCGTTGTCGGGGTGATTAGCGGGGCTCGCACAGATACGCAGTATTTT.

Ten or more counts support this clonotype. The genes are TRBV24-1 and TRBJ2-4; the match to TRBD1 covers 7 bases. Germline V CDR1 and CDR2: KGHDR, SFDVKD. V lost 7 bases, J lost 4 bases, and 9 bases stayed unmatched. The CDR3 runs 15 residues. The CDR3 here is CATSDGGRGKNIQYF. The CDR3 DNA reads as TGTGCCACCAGCGATGGTGGCAGGGGGAAAAACATTCAGTACTTC.

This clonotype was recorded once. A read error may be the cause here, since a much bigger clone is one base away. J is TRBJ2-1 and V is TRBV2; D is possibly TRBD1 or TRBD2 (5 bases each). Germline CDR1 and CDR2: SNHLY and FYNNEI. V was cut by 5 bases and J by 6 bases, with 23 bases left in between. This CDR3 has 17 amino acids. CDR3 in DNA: TGTGCCAGCAGTAAAAAGCCTCAGGGTCTTGGGAGCAATGAGCAGTTCTTC. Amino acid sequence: CASSKKPQGLGSNEQFF.

DNA of the CDR3: TGTGCCAGCAGCTTACCGGGACAGGTCGGCTACACCTTC. The encoded protein is CASSLPGQVGYTF. J is TRBJ1-2 and V is TRBV7-3; 8 bases match TRBD1. The length of the CDR3 is 13 residues. Germline CDR1 and CDR2: SGHTA and FQGTGA. V lost 2 bases and J lost 8; bases outside the gene matches: 4.

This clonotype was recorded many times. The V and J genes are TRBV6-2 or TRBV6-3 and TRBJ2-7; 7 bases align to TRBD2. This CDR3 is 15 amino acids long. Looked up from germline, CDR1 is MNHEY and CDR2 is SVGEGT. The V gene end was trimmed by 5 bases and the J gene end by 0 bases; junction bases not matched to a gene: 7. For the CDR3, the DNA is TGTGCCAGCAGTGACCACAGCGGGACCTCCTACGAGCAGTACTTC. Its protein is CASSDHSGTSYEQYF.

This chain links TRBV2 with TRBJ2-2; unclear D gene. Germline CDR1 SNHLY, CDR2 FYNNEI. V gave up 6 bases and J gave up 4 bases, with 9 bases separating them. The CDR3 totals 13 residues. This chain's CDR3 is CASRPSFTGELFF. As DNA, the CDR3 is TGTGCCAGCAGGCCCTCGTTCACCGGGGAGCTGTTTTTT.

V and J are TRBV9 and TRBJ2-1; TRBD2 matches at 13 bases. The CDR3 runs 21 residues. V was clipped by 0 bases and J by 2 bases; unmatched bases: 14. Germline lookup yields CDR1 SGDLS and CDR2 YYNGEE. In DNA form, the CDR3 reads TGTGCCAGCAGCGTAGGAGGGGGGCCCGGACTAGCGGGAGTTACCTACAATGAGCAGTTCTTC. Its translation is CASSVGGGPGLAGVTYNEQFF.

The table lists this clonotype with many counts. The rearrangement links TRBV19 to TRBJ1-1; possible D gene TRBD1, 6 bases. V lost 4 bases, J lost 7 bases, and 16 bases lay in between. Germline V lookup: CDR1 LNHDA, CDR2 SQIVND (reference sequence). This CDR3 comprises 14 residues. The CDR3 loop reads CASSTWGRGGEAFF. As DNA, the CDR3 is TGTGCCAGTAGTACCTGGGGGCGCGGTGGTGAAGCTTTCTTT.

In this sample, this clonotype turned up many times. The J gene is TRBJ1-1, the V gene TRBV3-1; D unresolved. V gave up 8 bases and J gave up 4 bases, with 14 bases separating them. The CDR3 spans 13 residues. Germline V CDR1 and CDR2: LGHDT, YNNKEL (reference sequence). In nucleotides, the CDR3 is TGTGCCAGCGGTGGCGGGTTTAGCACTGAAGCTTTCTTT. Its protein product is CASGGGFSTEAFF.

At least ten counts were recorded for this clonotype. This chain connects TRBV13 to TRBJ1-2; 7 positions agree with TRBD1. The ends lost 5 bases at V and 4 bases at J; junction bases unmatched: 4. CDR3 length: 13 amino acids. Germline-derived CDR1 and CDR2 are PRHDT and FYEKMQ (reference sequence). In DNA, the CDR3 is TGTGCCAGCAGCCCGGGACAGTCCTATGGCTACACCTTC. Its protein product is CASSPGQSYGYTF.

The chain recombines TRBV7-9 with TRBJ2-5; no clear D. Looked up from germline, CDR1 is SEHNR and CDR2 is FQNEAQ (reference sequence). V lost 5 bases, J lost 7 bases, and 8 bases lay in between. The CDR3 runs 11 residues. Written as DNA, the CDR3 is TGTGCCAGCAGCATCGCTATGACCCAGTACTTC. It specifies CASSIAMTQYF.

This CDR3 reads CASSEARTGSGNTIYF. The CDR3 DNA sequence: TGTGCCAGCAGTGAAGCCCGGACAGGGTCTGGAAACACCATATATTTT. The rearrangement uses TRBV2 and TRBJ1-3; 8 positions match TRBD1. From germline, CDR1 is SNHLY and CDR2 FYNNEI. The ends lost 0 bases at V and 1 base at J; junction bases unmatched: 2. The CDR3 length is 16 residues. The full variable domain, with the rest looked up from reference TRBV2 and TRBJ1-3, is EPEVTQTPSHQVTQMGQEVILRCVPISNHLYFYWYRQILGQKVEFLVSFYNNEISEKSEIFDDQFSVERPDGSNFTLKIRSTKLEDSAMYFCASSEARTGSGNTIYFGEGSWLTVV.

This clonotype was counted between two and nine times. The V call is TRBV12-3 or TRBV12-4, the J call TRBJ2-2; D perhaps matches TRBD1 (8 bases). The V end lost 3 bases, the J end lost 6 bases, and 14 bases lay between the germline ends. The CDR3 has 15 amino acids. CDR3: CASSLDTGGAGELFF. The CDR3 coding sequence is TGTGCCAGCAGTTTGGATACAGGGGGGGCCGGGGAGCTGTTTTTT.

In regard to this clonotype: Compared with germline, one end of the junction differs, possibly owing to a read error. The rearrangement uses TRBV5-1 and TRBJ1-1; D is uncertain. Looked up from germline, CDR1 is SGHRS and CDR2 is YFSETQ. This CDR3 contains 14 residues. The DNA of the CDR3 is TGCGCCAGCGGCTTGGTTTCAGTCAACACTGAAGCTTCCTTT. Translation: CASGLVSVNTEASF.

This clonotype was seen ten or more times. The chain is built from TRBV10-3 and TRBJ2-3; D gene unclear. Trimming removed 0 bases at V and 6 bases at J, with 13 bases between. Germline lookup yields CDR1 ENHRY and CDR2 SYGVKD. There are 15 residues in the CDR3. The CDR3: CAISESWGGMDTQYF. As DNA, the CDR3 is TGTGCCATCAGTGAGTCATGGGGTGGGATGGATACGCAGTATTTT.

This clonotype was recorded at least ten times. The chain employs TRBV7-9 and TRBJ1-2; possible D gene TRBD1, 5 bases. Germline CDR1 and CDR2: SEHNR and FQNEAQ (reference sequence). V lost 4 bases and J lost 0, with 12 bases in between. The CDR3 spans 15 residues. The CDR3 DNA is TGTGCCAGCAGCTCCCCGGGGCGGACTAACTATGGCTACACCTTC. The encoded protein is CASSSPGRTNYGYTF.

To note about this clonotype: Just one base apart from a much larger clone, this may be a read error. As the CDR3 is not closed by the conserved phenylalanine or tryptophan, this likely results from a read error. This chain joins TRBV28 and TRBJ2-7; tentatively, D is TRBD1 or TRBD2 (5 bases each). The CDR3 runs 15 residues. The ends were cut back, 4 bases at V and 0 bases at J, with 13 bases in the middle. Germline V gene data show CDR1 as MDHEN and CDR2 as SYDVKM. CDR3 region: CASSWWDGTSYEQYL. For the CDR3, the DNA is TGTGCCAGCAGTTGGTGGGACGGTACCTCCTACGAGCAGTACCTC.

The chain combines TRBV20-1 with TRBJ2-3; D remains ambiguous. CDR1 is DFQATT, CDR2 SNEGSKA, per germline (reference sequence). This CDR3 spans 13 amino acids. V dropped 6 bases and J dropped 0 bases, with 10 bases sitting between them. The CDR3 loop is CSAEESSTDTQYF. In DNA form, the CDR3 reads TGCAGTGCCGAGGAGTCTAGCACAGATACGCAGTATTTT.